A selection of T cell receptor beta chains follows, all from one sample in a study of T cells after yellow fever vaccination. MiXCR, applied by TCRdb to the 5' RACE reads, yields one record per CDR3 protein. The sample consists of 300,000 or so distinct CDR3 sequences, over 10% of them appearing once. The input for sequencing was CD4+ T cells sorted from PBMCs, taken 45 days after the yellow fever booster vaccination. The receptors were sampled from a man aged 30 to 45 who received the YFV17D yellow fever vaccine. Both conserved end residues are part of each CDR3. Fields, in order: CDR3 protein, CDR3 DNA, clone size, V gene, D gene, J gene. The D gene is left open where the match is weak. Where a row states a size, it is once, few, many or the class of an expanded clone; other rows omit it.

CDR3 protein: CASSLAGGSTGELFF
CDR3 DNA: TGTGCCAGCAGCCTGGCGGGAGGGAGCACCGGGGAGCTGTTTTTT
clone size: .
V gene: TRBV7-3
D gene: TRBD2
J gene: TRBJ2-2

CDR3 protein: CASSSRWGSDEQFF
CDR3 DNA: TGTGCCAGCAGCTCCCGTTGGGGATCCGATGAGCAGTTCTTC
clone size: few
V gene: TRBV11-3
D gene: .
J gene: TRBJ2-1

CDR3 protein: CASSFTGALDYNEQFF
CDR3 DNA: TGTGCCAGCAGCTTCACAGGGGCCTTAGATTACAATGAGCAGTTCTTC
clone size: few
V gene: TRBV7-2
D gene: TRBD1
J gene: TRBJ2-1

CDR3 protein: CASTRGQIGELFF
CDR3 DNA: TGTGCCAGCACAAGGGGGCAGATCGGGGAGCTGTTTTTT
clone size: few
V gene: TRBV6-1
D gene: TRBD1
J gene: TRBJ2-2

CDR3 protein: CASSFGLHYEQYF
CDR3 DNA: TGTGCCAGCAGCTTTGGACTGCACTACGAGCAGTACTTC
clone size: few
V gene: TRBV11-2
D gene: .
J gene: TRBJ2-7

CDR3 protein: CASSLLSGVEAFF
CDR3 DNA: TGTGCCAGCAGCCTCCTGTCGGGCGTTGAAGCTTTCTTT
clone size: .
V gene: TRBV11-2
D gene: .
J gene: TRBJ1-1

CDR3 protein: CSAEKMRSTPLHF
CDR3 DNA: TGCAGTGCAGAAAAAATGAGAAGTACACCCCTCCACTTT
clone size: few
V gene: TRBV20-1
D gene: .
J gene: TRBJ1-6

CDR3 protein: CASSLGGPSGGELFF
CDR3 DNA: TGCGCCAGCAGCTTGGGAGGCCCATCGGGCGGGGAGCTGTTTTTT
clone size: few
V gene: TRBV5-1
D gene: .
J gene: TRBJ2-2

CDR3 protein: CSVGWGGELFF
CDR3 DNA: TGCAGCGTGGGCTGGGGCGGGGAGCTGTTTTTT
clone size: many
V gene: TRBV29-1
D gene: .
J gene: TRBJ2-2

CDR3 protein: CASSPGTLAEAFF
CDR3 DNA: TGCGCCAGCAGCCCGGGGACGCTGGCGGAAGCTTTCTTT
clone size: few
V gene: TRBV5-1
D gene: .
J gene: TRBJ1-1

CDR3 protein: CASSSAGVTDTQYF
CDR3 DNA: TGTGCCAGCAGCTCGGCGGGAGTGACAGATACGCAGTATTTT
clone size: few
V gene: TRBV13
D gene: TRBD2
J gene: TRBJ2-3

CDR3 protein: CASSFAGTSGQETQYF
CDR3 DNA: TGTGCCAGCAGCTTCGCCGGGACTAGCGGACAAGAGACCCAGTACTTC
clone size: .
V gene: TRBV7-2
D gene: TRBD2
J gene: TRBJ2-5

CDR3 protein: CATLSRSSYEQYF
CDR3 DNA: TGTGCCACCCTATCCAGGAGCTCCTACGAGCAGTACTTC
clone size: few
V gene: TRBV6-1
D gene: .
J gene: TRBJ2-7

CDR3 protein: CASSLRADPYNEQFF
CDR3 DNA: TGTGCCAGCAGCTTGCGCGCGGATCCATACAATGAGCAGTTCTTC
clone size: .
V gene: TRBV5-4
D gene: .
J gene: TRBJ2-1

CDR3 protein: CASSLTGKGSPLHF
CDR3 DNA: TGTGCCAGCAGTTTAACAGGGAAGGGTTCACCCCTCCACTTT
clone size: few
V gene: TRBV12-3/TRBV12-4
D gene: .
J gene: TRBJ1-6

CDR3 protein: CASSPWERVRSEQFF
CDR3 DNA: TGTGCCAGCAGCCCCTGGGAGCGGGTGCGGAGTGAGCAGTTCTTC
clone size: .
V gene: TRBV7-2
D gene: .
J gene: TRBJ2-1

CDR3 protein: CASSLRPAGAYGYTF
CDR3 DNA: TGTGCCAGCAGCTTAAGGCCGGCCGGGGCCTATGGCTACACCTTC
clone size: few
V gene: TRBV7-8
D gene: .
J gene: TRBJ1-2

CDR3 protein: CCARDRDSGVPGELFF
CDR3 DNA: TGCTGTGCTAGAGATCGGGATAGCGGGGTACCCGGGGAGCTGTTTTTT
clone size: few
V gene: TRBV20-1
D gene: TRBD2
J gene: TRBJ2-2

CDR3 protein: CASSQEPAGGGYTGELFF
CDR3 DNA: TGCGCCAGCAGCCAAGAGCCAGCGGGAGGAGGCTACACCGGGGAGCTGTTTTTT
clone size: .
V gene: TRBV4-3
D gene: TRBD2
J gene: TRBJ2-2

CDR3 protein: CASSTTGLAGKLNNEQFF
CDR3 DNA: TGTGCCAGCAGCACCACGGGACTAGCCGGGAAACTAAACAATGAGCAGTTCTTC
clone size: few
V gene: TRBV6-2/TRBV6-3
D gene: TRBD2
J gene: TRBJ2-1

CDR3 protein: CASSSQREQYF
CDR3 DNA: TGTGCCAGCTCATCGCAAAGGGAGCAGTACTTC
clone size: few
V gene: TRBV18
D gene: .
J gene: TRBJ2-7

CDR3 protein: CSVASGPVYGYTF
CDR3 DNA: TGCAGCGTTGCGTCTGGTCCGGTCTATGGCTACACCTTC
clone size: few
V gene: TRBV29-1
D gene: .
J gene: TRBJ1-2

CDR3 protein: CATGTRMNTEAFF
CDR3 DNA: TGTGCCACCGGGACGCGCATGAACACTGAAGCTTTCTTT
clone size: many
V gene: TRBV27
D gene: .
J gene: TRBJ1-1

CDR3 protein: CASSLAPRLAGPKNIQYF
CDR3 DNA: TGTGCCAGCAGCCTAGCCCCGCGGCTAGCGGGGCCTAAAAACATTCAGTACTTC
clone size: once
V gene: TRBV5-4
D gene: TRBD2
J gene: TRBJ2-4

CDR3 protein: CSARDRGRSYGYTF
CDR3 DNA: TGCAGTGCTAGAGATCGAGGCAGATCCTATGGCTACACCTTC
clone size: few
V gene: TRBV20-1
D gene: .
J gene: TRBJ1-2

CDR3 protein: CASSRVMGGGYEQYF
CDR3 DNA: TGTGCCAGCAGCCGCGTGATGGGGGGCGGTTACGAGCAGTACTTC
clone size: .
V gene: TRBV5-5
D gene: .
J gene: TRBJ2-7

CDR3 protein: CASSLEGGPTSTDTQYF
CDR3 DNA: TGCGCCAGCAGCTTGGAAGGGGGACCGACTTCCACAGATACGCAGTATTTT
clone size: few
V gene: TRBV5-1
D gene: .
J gene: TRBJ2-3

CDR3 protein: CASIEILNTEAFF
CDR3 DNA: TGTGCCAGCATAGAGATTCTGAACACTGAAGCTTTCTTT
clone size: few
V gene: TRBV6-1
D gene: .
J gene: TRBJ1-1

CDR3 protein: CASIGGVNTGELFF
CDR3 DNA: TGTGCCAGCATTGGGGGGGTGAACACCGGGGAGCTGTTTTTT
clone size: few
V gene: TRBV6-1
D gene: TRBD2
J gene: TRBJ2-2

CDR3 protein: CASSSTGPSEQFF
CDR3 DNA: TGTGCCAGCAGCTCCACGGGTCCCAGTGAGCAGTTCTTC
clone size: few
V gene: TRBV7-9
D gene: .
J gene: TRBJ2-1

CDR3 protein: CSAGDNSNQPQHF
CDR3 DNA: TGCAGTGCTGGGGACAATAGCAATCAGCCCCAGCATTTT
clone size: many
V gene: TRBV20-1
D gene: .
J gene: TRBJ1-5

CDR3 protein: CASGSGGTYEQYF
CDR3 DNA: TGTGCCAGCGGATCGGGGGGGACCTACGAGCAGTACTTC
clone size: .
V gene: TRBV12-3/TRBV12-4
D gene: TRBD2
J gene: TRBJ2-7

CDR3 protein: CASSTDRVLREQYF
CDR3 DNA: TGTGCCAGCAGTACGGACAGGGTTCTTCGGGAGCAGTACTTC
clone size: .
V gene: TRBV6-2/TRBV6-3
D gene: TRBD1
J gene: TRBJ2-7

CDR3 protein: CSVVSGSSPQYF
CDR3 DNA: TGCAGCGTCGTCAGCGGTAGCAGTCCGCAGTATTTT
clone size: few
V gene: TRBV29-1
D gene: .
J gene: TRBJ2-3

CDR3 protein: CASSEPPRTYEQYF
CDR3 DNA: TGTGCCAGCAGTGAACCCCCCAGAACATACGAGCAGTACTTC
clone size: .
V gene: TRBV6-1
D gene: .
J gene: TRBJ2-7

CDR3 protein: CASSQSDNTAKNIQYF
CDR3 DNA: TGTGCCAGCAGCCAAAGCGACAATACCGCGAAAAACATTCAGTACTTC
clone size: .
V gene: TRBV4-2
D gene: .
J gene: TRBJ2-4